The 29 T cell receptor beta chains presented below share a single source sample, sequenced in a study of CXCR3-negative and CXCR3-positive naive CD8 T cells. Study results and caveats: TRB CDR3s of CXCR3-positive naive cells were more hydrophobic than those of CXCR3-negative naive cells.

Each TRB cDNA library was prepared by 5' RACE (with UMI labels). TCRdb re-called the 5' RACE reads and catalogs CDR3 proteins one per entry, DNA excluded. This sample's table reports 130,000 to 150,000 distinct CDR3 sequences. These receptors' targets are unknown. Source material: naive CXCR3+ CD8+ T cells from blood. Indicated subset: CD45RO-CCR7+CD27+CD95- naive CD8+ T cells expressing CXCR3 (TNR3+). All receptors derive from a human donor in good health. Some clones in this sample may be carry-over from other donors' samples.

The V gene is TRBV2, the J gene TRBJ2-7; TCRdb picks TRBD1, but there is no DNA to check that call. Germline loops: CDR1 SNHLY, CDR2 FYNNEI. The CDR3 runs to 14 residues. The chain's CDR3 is CASRAGTGPYEQYF.

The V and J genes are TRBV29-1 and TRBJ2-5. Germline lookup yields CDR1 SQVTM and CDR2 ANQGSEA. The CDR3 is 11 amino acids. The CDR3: CSVVGVETQYF. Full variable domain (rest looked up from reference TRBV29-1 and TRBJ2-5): SAVISQKPSRDICQRGTSLTIQCQVDSQVTMMFWYRQQPGQSLTLIATANQGSEATYESGFVIDKFPISRPNLTFSTLTVSNMSPEDSSIYLCSVVGVETQYFGPGTRLLVL.

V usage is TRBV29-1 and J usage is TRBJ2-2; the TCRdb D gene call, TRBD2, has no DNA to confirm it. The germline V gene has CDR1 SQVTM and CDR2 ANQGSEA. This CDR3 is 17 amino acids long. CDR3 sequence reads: CSVEGPLRGRETGELFF.

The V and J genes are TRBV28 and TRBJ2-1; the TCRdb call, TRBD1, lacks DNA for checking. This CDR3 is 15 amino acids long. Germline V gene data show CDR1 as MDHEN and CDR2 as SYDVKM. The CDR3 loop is CARSKVVRDYNEQFF. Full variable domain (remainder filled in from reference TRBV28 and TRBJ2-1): DVKVTQSSRYLVKRTGEKVFLECVQDMDHENMFWYRQDPGLGLRLIYFSYDVKMKEKGDIPEGYSVSREKKERFSLILESASTNQTSMYLCARSKVVRDYNEQFFGPGTRLTVL.

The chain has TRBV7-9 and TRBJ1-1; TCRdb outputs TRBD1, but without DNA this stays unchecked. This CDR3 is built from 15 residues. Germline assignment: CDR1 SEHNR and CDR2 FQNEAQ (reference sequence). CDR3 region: CASVPGGGEGSEAFF.

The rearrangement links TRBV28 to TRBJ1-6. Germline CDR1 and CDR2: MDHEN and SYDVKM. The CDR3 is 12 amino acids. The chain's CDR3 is CASTQPASPLHF.

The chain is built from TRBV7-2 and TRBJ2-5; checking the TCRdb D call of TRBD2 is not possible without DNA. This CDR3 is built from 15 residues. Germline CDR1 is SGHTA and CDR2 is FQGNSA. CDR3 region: CASSLGVLAGETQYF.

CDR3 sequence: CSVEAGPSGSYTF. The chain combines TRBV29-1 with TRBJ1-2. The CDR3 spans 13 residues. The germline V gene encodes CDR1 SQVTM and CDR2 ANQGSEA.

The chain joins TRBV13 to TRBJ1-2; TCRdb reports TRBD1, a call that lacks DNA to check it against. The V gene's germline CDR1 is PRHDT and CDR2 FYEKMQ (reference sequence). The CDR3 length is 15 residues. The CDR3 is CASSYGQGEYSGYTF. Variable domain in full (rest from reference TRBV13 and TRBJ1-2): AAGVIQSPRHLIKEKRETATLKCYPIPRHDTVYWYQQGPGQDPQFLISFYEKMQSDKGSIPDRFSAQQFSDYHSELNMSSLELGDSALYFCASSYGQGEYSGYTFGSGTRLTVV.

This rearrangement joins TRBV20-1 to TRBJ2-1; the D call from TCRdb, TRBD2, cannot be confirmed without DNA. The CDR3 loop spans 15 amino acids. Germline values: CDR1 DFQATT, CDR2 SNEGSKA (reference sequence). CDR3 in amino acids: CSARSGLAGGVEQFF.

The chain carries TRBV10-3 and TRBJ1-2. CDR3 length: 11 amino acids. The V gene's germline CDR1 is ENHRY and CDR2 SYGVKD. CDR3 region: CATAADYGYTF.

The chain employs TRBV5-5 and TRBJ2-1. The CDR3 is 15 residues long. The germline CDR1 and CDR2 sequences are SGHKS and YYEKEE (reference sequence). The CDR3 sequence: CASSLRVLLNNEQFF.

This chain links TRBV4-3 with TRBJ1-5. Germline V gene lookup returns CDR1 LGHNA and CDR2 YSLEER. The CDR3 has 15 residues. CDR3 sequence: CASSQDRGVSGPQHF.

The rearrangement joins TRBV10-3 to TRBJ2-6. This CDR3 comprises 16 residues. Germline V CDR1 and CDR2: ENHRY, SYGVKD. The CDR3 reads CAISELEGSGANVLTF.

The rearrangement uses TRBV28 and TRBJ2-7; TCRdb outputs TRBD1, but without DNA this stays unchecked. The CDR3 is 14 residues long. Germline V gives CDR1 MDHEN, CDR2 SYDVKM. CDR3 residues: CASTYSGTGVEQYF.

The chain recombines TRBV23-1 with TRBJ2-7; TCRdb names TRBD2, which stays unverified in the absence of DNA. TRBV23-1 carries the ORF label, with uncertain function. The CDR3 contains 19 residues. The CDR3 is CASSHRPDRRPPLSYEQYF.

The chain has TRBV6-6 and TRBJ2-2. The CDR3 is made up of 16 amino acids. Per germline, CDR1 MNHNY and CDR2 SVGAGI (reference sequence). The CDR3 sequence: CASSSDDKTNTGELFF.

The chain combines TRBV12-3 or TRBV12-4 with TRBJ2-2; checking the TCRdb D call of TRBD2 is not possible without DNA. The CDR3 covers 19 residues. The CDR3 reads CASRPPSSSSGSSPGELFF.

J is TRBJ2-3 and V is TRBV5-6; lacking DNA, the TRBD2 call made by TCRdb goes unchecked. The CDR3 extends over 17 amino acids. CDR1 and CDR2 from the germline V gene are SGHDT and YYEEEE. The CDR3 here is CASSLGGSFVDPGTQYF.

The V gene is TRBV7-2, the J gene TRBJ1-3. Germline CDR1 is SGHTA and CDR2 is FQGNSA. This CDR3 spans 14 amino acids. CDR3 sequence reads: CASSSDYSGNTIYF. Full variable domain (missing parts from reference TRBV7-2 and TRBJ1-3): GAGVSQSPSNKVTEKGKDVELRCDPISGHTALYWYRQSLGQGLEFLIYFQGNSAPDKSGLPSDRFSAERTGGSVSTLTIQRTQQEDSAVYLCASSSDYSGNTIYFGEGSWLTVV.

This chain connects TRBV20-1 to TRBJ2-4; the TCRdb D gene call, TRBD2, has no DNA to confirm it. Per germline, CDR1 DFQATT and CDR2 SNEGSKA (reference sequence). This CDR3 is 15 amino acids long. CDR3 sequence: CSARPIRSQGHIQYF.

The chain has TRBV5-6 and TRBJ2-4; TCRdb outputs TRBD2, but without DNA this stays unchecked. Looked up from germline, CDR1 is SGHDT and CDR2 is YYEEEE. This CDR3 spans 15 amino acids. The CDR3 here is CASSLGGDFSDIQYF.

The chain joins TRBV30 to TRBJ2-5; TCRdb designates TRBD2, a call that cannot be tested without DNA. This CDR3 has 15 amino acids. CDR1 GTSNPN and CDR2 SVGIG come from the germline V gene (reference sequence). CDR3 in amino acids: CAWSDDSGDPETQCF.

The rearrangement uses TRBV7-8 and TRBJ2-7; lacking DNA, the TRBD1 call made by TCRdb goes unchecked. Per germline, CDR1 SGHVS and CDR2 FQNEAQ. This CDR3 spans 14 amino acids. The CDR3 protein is CASSLMTGAYEQYF.

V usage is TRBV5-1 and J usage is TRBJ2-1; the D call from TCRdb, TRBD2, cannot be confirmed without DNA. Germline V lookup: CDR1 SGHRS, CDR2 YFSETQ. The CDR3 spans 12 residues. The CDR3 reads CASKSGYNEQFF.

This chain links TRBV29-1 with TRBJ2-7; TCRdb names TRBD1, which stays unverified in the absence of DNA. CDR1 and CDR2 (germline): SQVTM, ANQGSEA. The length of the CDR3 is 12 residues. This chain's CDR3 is CSVEDRGAEQYF.

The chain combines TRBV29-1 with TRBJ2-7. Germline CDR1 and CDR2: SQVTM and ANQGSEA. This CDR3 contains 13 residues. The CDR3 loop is CSVKEGRAYEQYF.

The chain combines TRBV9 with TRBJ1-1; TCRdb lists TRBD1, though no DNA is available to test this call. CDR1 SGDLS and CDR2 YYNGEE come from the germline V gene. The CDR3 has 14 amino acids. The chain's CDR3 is CASSPPGLDTEAFF.

CDR3 protein: CSAREIAGGPADTQYF. This chain joins TRBV20-1 and TRBJ2-3; the TCRdb call, TRBD2, lacks DNA for checking. Germline lookup yields CDR1 DFQATT and CDR2 SNEGSKA (reference sequence). The CDR3 runs to 16 residues.